The present T cell receptor (beta chain) was sequenced within a study of OX40 agonist ivuxolimab in advanced cancers. Germline CDR1 reads SGHVS; CDR2 reads FNYEAQ. V lost 5 bases to trimming and J lost 2 bases, with 14 bases between them. The CDR3 totals 15 residues. Sequenced by immunoSEQ multiplex PCR; TCRdb stores in-frame clones only, minus some. The table records approximately 54,000 clones, roughly nine tenths of them present only once. In this sample, this clone turned up once. The specimen was CD4+ or CD8+ T cells sorted from blood, collected in a trial of the OX40 agonist ivuxolimab. The TCR comes from an adult with an advanced solid tumor such as melanoma, head and neck, liver or kidney cancer. This rearrangement joins TRBV7-6 to TRBJ2-3; no clear D gene. This chain's CDR3 is CASSPLGWSTDTQYF. The CDR3 region has the DNA TGTGCCAGCAGCCCGCTAGGGTGGTCCACAGATACGCAGTATTTT.